What follows are 28 T cell receptor beta chains derived from one specimen sequenced in a study of pediatric ulcerative colitis. Rectal tissue came from one to two pinch biopsies taken at colonoscopy. This table comes from immunoSEQ multiplex PCR, and its TCRdb copy is limited to in-frame clones, with some not included. The profile shows approximately 15,000 clones, just under 75% of them singletons. The sequencing sample was made of gut tissue. These receptors were obtained from a girl between 10 and 17 years old with moderate ulcerative colitis.

As DNA, the CDR3 is TGTGCCAGCACCGTTAGGGGACAGCAATACACCGGGGAGCTGTTTTTT. Translated, it gives CASTVRGQQYTGELFF. The rearrangement uses TRBV28 and TRBJ2-2, with 7 bases lining up with TRBD1. The J segment lost 3 bases and the V segment lost 7 bases, leaving 11 bases of the junction unmatched. CDR1 and CDR2 (germline): MDHEN, SYDVKM. The CDR3 runs to 16 residues.

The V gene is TRBV10-1, the J gene TRBJ2-3; a possible D gene is TRBD2 (7 bases). The CDR3 has 13 residues. Trimming cost V 7 bases and J 9 bases, with 17 bases left between them. CDR1 is WNHNN, CDR2 SYGVQD, per germline (reference sequence). The CDR3 DNA reads as TGCGCCAGCAACGATTTTCCGGGGGGCACGCAGTATTTT. Its protein is CASNDFPGGTQYF.

The V and J genes are TRBV5-1 and TRBJ2-1; weak D call: TRBD2 (6 bases). CDR1 is SGHRS, CDR2 YFSETQ, per germline. The V gene lost 4 bases and the J gene lost 6 bases, with 17 bases spanning the gap. The CDR3 is made up of 15 amino acids. CDR3 loop: CASSPWGEPGNEQFF. CDR3 in DNA: TGCGCCAGCAGCCCCTGGGGGGAACCCGGCAATGAGCAGTTCTTC.

V usage is TRBV6-1 and J usage is TRBJ1-1, with D possibly being TRBD1 (6 bases). V was shortened by 4 bases and J by 5 bases, with 8 bases between the two germline ends. The CDR3 is 12 amino acids. Germline V gives CDR1 MNHNS, CDR2 SASEGT. The CDR3 nucleotides read TGTGCCAGCAGTGTACAGGGAACTGAAGCTTTCTTT. Translation gives CASSVQGTEAFF.

The chain joins TRBV4-2 to TRBJ1-1; no clear D gene. From germline, CDR1 is LGHNA and CDR2 YNFKEQ. This CDR3 has 13 residues. V dropped 0 bases and J dropped 1 base, with 3 bases sitting between them. The CDR3 is CASSQDKNTEAFF. CDR3 coding DNA: TGTGCCAGCAGCCAAGACAAGAACACTGAAGCTTTCTTT.

The rearrangement links TRBV14 to TRBJ2-1; a weak D match, TRBD2 (5 bases). This CDR3 is 16 amino acids long. The V gene lost 1 base and the J gene lost 4 bases, with 14 bases spanning the gap. Looked up from germline, CDR1 is SGHDN and CDR2 is FVKESK. The CDR3 is CASSQVEGGLYNEQFF. In DNA form, the CDR3 reads TGTGCCAGCAGCCAAGTAGAGGGCGGGTTATACAATGAGCAGTTCTTC.

The genes are TRBV6-1 and TRBJ2-7; 11 bases agree with TRBD2. Germline V lookup: CDR1 MNHNS, CDR2 SASEGT. The CDR3 length is 15 residues. J lost 0 bases, V lost 2 bases, and 0 bases had no gene match. The CDR3 region is CASSETSGSSYEQYF. The CDR3, as DNA: TGTGCCAGCAGTGAAACTAGCGGGAGCTCCTACGAGCAGTACTTC.

This chain uses TRBV7-9 with TRBJ1-2; D ambiguous. V was trimmed by 2 bases and J by 5 bases, leaving 6 bases between them. Germline CDR1 and CDR2: SEHNR and FQNEAQ (reference sequence). CDR3 length: 12 residues. CDR3 coding DNA: TGTGCCAGCAGCTTACCCGGGTATGGCTACACCTTC. Translation: CASSLPGYGYTF.

The chain carries TRBV2 and TRBJ2-3; D is ambiguous. The CDR3 spans 12 residues. V was shortened by 5 bases and J by 6 bases, with 9 bases between the two germline ends. CDR1 is SNHLY, CDR2 FYNNEI, per germline. Here the CDR3 DNA reads TGTGCCAGCAGTACAGTGGGGGATACGCAGTATTTT. This gives the protein CASSTVGDTQYF. Using reference TRBV2 and TRBJ2-3 for the parts outside the CDR3, the full variable domain is EPEVTQTPSHQVTQMGQEVILRCVPISNHLYFYWYRQILGQKVEFLVSFYNNEISEKSEIFDDQFSVERPDGSNFTLKIRSTKLEDSAMYFCASSTVGDTQYFGPGTRLTVL.

The chain has TRBV7-3 and TRBJ2-1, with no clear D. The CDR3 spans 14 residues. V was cut by 2 bases and J by 5 bases, with 10 bases left in between. The germline gives CDR1 SGHTA, CDR2 FQGTGA. The CDR3 DNA reads as TGTGCCAGCAGCTTAGTCCCACGCAACAATGAGCAGTTCTTC. Protein: CASSLVPRNNEQFF.

The genes are TRBV9 and TRBJ1-1; possible D gene TRBD1, 5 bases. The V end lost 0 bases, the J end lost 4 bases, and 10 bases lay between the germline ends. This CDR3 is built from 14 residues. The germline CDR1 and CDR2 sequences are SGDLS and YYNGEE. CDR3 region: CASSVGGGSTEAFF. The CDR3 bases are TGTGCCAGCAGCGTAGGTGGGGGAAGCACTGAAGCTTTCTTT.

CDR3 DNA sequence: TGTGCCAGCAGCTTCAAGTTCGGTTCCCGGAGCACTGAAGCTTTCTTT. Translated: CASSFKFGSRSTEAFF. The rearrangement links TRBV7-9 to TRBJ1-1; D gene unclear. The CDR3 has 16 amino acids. The germline V gene encodes CDR1 SEHNR and CDR2 FQNEAQ (reference sequence). Trimming took 3 bases from V and 4 from J, leaving 18 bases between them.

The chain couples TRBV19 to TRBJ1-2; D possibly corresponds to TRBD1 (5 bases). In germline, CDR1 is LNHDA, CDR2 SQIVND (reference sequence). The CDR3 runs 15 residues. Trimming stripped 3 bases from V and 0 bases from J, with 11 bases between. As DNA, the CDR3 is TGTGCCAGTAGTATGGTAGACAGAACTAACTATGGCTACACCTTC. Translated, it gives CASSMVDRTNYGYTF.

By share, this clone counts as medium-sized. Different DNA sequences within this sample yield the same CDR3. V usage is TRBV9 and J usage is TRBJ2-5, with D uncertain. CDR3 length: 14 residues. V was trimmed by 0 bases and J by 3 bases, leaving 9 bases between them. CDR1 and CDR2 (germline): SGDLS, YYNGEE. In DNA, the CDR3 is TGTGCCAGCAGCGTAGCGGGCCAAGAAGAGACCCAGTACTTC. Its protein product is CASSVAGQEETQYF.

The gene calls are TRBV10-3 and TRBJ2-2, with 8 bases lining up with TRBD1. The CDR3 spans 16 residues. Germline loops: CDR1 ENHRY, CDR2 SYGVKD. V lost 3 bases and J lost 5; bases outside the gene matches: 8. In DNA, the CDR3 is TGTGCCATCAGTGAACCCGGGACAGGTCATACCGGGGAGCTGTTTTTT. This encodes CAISEPGTGHTGELFF.

This chain connects TRBV7-9 to TRBJ1-5; D is undetermined. CDR1 and CDR2 from the germline V gene are SEHNR and FQNEAQ (reference sequence). Trimming removed 4 bases from V and 0 bases from J, with 4 bases in between. CDR3 length: 13 amino acids. The CDR3 sequence: CASSSHSNQPQHF. In DNA form, the CDR3 reads TGTGCCAGCAGCTCCCATAGCAATCAGCCCCAGCATTTT. Supplemented by reference TRBV7-9 and TRBJ1-5, the full variable domain reads DTGVSQNPRHKITKRGQNVTFRCDPISEHNRLYWYRQTLGQGPEFLTYFQNEAQLEKSRLLSDRFSAERPKGSFSTLEIQRTEQGDSAMYLCASSSHSNQPQHFGDGTRLSIL.

J is TRBJ2-1 and V is TRBV18, with 9 bases that match TRBD2. V dropped 2 bases and J dropped 10; count of bases not matched to a gene: 12. The CDR3 is 16 amino acids. The germline CDR1 and CDR2 sequences are KGHSH and LQKENI. The CDR3 spells CASSPALAGPQPEQFF. CDR3 nucleotide sequence: TGTGCCAGCTCACCAGCACTAGCGGGTCCCCAACCCGAGCAGTTCTTC.

By share of the sample, this clone is medium-sized (0.01 to 0.1%). This chain links TRBV2 with TRBJ2-2; D is unclear. CDR1 is SNHLY and CDR2 is FYNNEI in the germline V gene. The CDR3 consists of 13 residues. Trimming took off 7 bases at V and 5 bases at J, with 11 bases between the two ends. The CDR3 loop is CASIGTDTGELFF. As DNA, the CDR3 is TGTGCCAGCATCGGTACGGATACCGGGGAGCTGTTTTTT.

The J gene is TRBJ2-7, the V gene TRBV13; 9 bases line up with TRBD1. Germline V gene sequence: CDR1 PRHDT, CDR2 FYEKMQ (reference sequence). J gave up 1 base and V 0 bases, and 4 bases lay outside the gene matches. The CDR3 has 16 residues. The CDR3 sequence is CASSLGDRGSSYEQYF. CDR3 sequence (DNA): TGTGCCAGCAGCTTAGGCGACAGGGGGTCATCCTACGAGCAGTACTTC.

This clone was observed a handful of times. At one boundary the junction diverges from the germline segment, which might be a read error. V gene TRBV7-7 combines with J gene TRBJ2-3; a weak D match, TRBD2 (7 bases). The length of the CDR3 is 15 residues. Germline-derived CDR1 and CDR2 are SSHAT and FNYEAQ (reference sequence). The CDR3 region is CASSLGGGASDTQYF. CDR3 DNA sequence: TGTGCTAGCAGCTTAGGAGGGGGGGCCTCAGATACGCAGTATTTT. Full variable domain (rest looked up from reference TRBV7-7 and TRBJ2-3): GAGVSQSPRYKVTKRGQDVTLRCDPISSHATLYWYQQALGQGPEFLTYFNYEAQPDKSGLPSDRFSAERPEGSISTLTIQRTEQRDSAMYRCASSLGGGASDTQYFGPGTRLTVL.

This chain links TRBV28 with TRBJ2-3, with TRBD2 identical over 10 bases. The CDR3 totals 18 residues. J was trimmed by 2 bases and V by 1 base; bases with no gene match: 9. Germline-derived CDR1 and CDR2 are MDHEN and SYDVKM. As DNA, the CDR3 is TGTGCCAGCAGTTTATTTGTCGGGAGCGGGAGGGACACAGATACGCAGTATTTT. Translation: CASSLFVGSGRDTDTQYF.

The chain uses TRBV11-2 and TRBJ1-2, with D tentatively TRBD1 (6 bases). The CDR3 has 17 amino acids. CDR1 is SGHAT and CDR2 is FQNNGV in the germline V gene. With 5 bases removed from V and 3 bases from J, the gap between germline ends came to 22 bases. The CDR3 region has the DNA TGTGCCAGCAGCCCTATGGGCAGGGGCGGTCAGGACTATGGCTACACCTTC. This encodes CASSPMGRGGQDYGYTF.

In its sample, this clone was seen a few times. V is TRBV19 and J is TRBJ1-1; perhaps TRBD1 as D (5 bases). Per germline, CDR1 LNHDA and CDR2 SQIVND (reference sequence). This CDR3 has 13 residues. The germline V and J ends were trimmed by 6 bases and 8 bases, with 16 bases remaining between them. The CDR3 sequence is CASRYRGADEAFF. CDR3 DNA sequence: TGTGCCAGTAGGTATCGGGGCGCCGACGAAGCTTTCTTT.

This chain connects TRBV5-5 to TRBJ1-2, with a weak D call TRBD1 (6 bases). With 4 bases removed from V and 8 bases from J, the gap between germline ends came to 9 bases. The CDR3 has 11 amino acids. The germline V gene encodes CDR1 SGHKS and CDR2 YYEKEE (reference sequence). As DNA, the CDR3 is TGTGCCAGCAGCCGGACAGTCGGCTACACCTTC. This encodes CASSRTVGYTF.

This chain links TRBV5-1 with TRBJ2-3; 8 nucleotides line up with TRBD2. The trim removed 1 base at V and 5 bases at J, leaving 6 bases unmatched. Germline-derived CDR1 and CDR2 are SGHRS and YFSETQ. This CDR3 is built from 15 residues. CDR3 sequence (DNA): TGCGCCAGCAGCTTGAGGAGCGGGAGCGGAGATACGCAGTATTTT. As protein: CASSLRSGSGDTQYF.

This clone was found a few times. The chain carries TRBV6-1 and TRBJ2-5, with D possibly TRBD2 on 5 matching bases. Per the germline V gene, CDR1 is MNHNS and CDR2 is SASEGT. The CDR3 totals 14 residues. V lost 8 bases to trimming and J lost 4 bases, with 17 bases between them. The CDR3 loop reads CASLPARGGETQYF. The CDR3 nucleotides are TGTGCCAGCCTACCAGCCCGGGGTGGAGAGACCCAGTACTTC.

This rearrangement joins TRBV19 to TRBJ2-6; a possible D gene is TRBD1 (6 bases). This CDR3 is built from 16 residues. The V gene's germline CDR1 is LNHDA and CDR2 SQIVND (reference sequence). V was shortened by 3 bases and J by 0 bases, with 9 bases between the two germline ends. CDR3 sequence (DNA): TGTGCCAGTAGTATTGGACAGCTCTCTGGGGCCAACGTCCTGACTTTC. It is translated as CASSIGQLSGANVLTF.

The CDR3 DNA reads as TGCGCCAGCAGCACGGGAGGAAGGAGGCCACAAGAGACCCAGTACTTC. Its translation is CASSTGGRRPQETQYF. V is TRBV5-1 and J is TRBJ2-5, with TRBD2 identical over 7 bases. The CDR3 is made up of 16 amino acids. Germline loops: CDR1 SGHRS, CDR2 YFSETQ. V lost 4 bases and J lost 2; bases outside the gene matches: 11. Drawing the rest from reference TRBV5-1 and TRBJ2-5, the complete variable domain is KAGVTQTPRYLIKTRGQQVTLSCSPISGHRSVSWYQQTPGQGLQFLFEYFSETQRNKGNFPGRFSGRQFSNSRSEMNVSTLELGDSALYLCASSTGGRRPQETQYFGPGTRLLVL.